This T cell receptor beta chain comes out of a study of T cell clonotyping in hematopoietic cell transplantation. General study results and limits: At the given depth, recipient repertoires were over 95% de novo clonotypes. After transplant, recipient diversity fell while pathologically expanded clonotypes grew through day 180.

Time point of the sample: recipient sample about 28 days before transplant, after cytoreduction. Blood collection times were about day -28 and days 30, 100, 180 posttransplant. For this clone: Its target is not known.

The germline V gene encodes CDR1 MNHEY and CDR2 SMNVEV (reference sequence). V was pared by 6 bases and J by 5 bases, with 11 bases between. This CDR3 has 14 residues. Generated by immunoSEQ multiplex PCR, the TCRdb table keeps only in-frame clones and is missing some. The sample has some 5,500 clones; approximately 84% are singletons. The V and J genes are TRBV27 and TRBJ2-6; D gene ambiguous. Sequencing used peripheral blood mononuclear cells, obtained before stem cell transplant. This clonotype originated in a man aged 60-69 years with acute myeloid leukemia. Some clones in this sample may be carry-over from other donors' samples. CDR3 protein: CASSPARWANVLTF. DNA for the CDR3: TGTGCCAGCAGCCCCGCTCGCTGGGCCAACGTCCTGACTTTC.